These 18 T cell receptor beta chains came from one sample sequenced in a study of CD8+ T cells in alopecia areata. In each case, RNA was isolated and then reverse transcribed into cDNA as the sequencing template. Only in-frame clones appear in the TCRdb table, and some are missing; sequencing was by immunoSEQ multiplex PCR. The sample lists roughly 190,000 clones, more than 55% occurring once. The sample's treatment: oral pan-JAK inhibitor, 5-10 mg twice daily. The source was CD4+ T cells sorted from blood, collected at week 4, from a patient treated with tofacitinib. These receptors were collected from a human donor with alopecia areata.

This sequence joins TRBV5-4 and TRBJ2-2, with D uncertain. This CDR3 contains 12 residues. V lost 4 bases to trimming and J lost 2 bases, with 3 bases between them. Germline CDR1 and CDR2: SGHNT and YYREEE (reference sequence). CDR3 sequence reads: CASSPNTGELFF. The CDR3 region has the DNA TGTGCCAGCAGCCCTAACACCGGGGAGCTGTTTTTT. Full variable domain (outside the CDR3, taken from reference TRBV5-4 and TRBJ2-2): ETGVTQSPTHLIKTRGQQVTLRCSSQSGHNTVSWYQQALGQGPQFIFQYYREEENGRGNFPPRFSGLQFPNYSSELNVNALELDDSALYLCASSPNTGELFFGEGSRLTVL.

The chain is built from TRBV7-8 and TRBJ2-2; D unclear. From germline, CDR1 is SGHVS and CDR2 FQNEAQ. The CDR3 length is 14 residues. V was shortened by 3 bases and J by 4 bases, with 9 bases between the two germline ends. The CDR3 region is CASSFRAFTGELFF. As DNA, the CDR3 is TGTGCCAGCAGCTTCCGGGCCTTCACCGGGGAGCTGTTTTTT.

This clone was counted only a few times. CDR3 region: CSGGGGLQETQYF. For the CDR3, the DNA is TGCAGCGGAGGGGGAGGCCTTCAAGAGACCCAGTACTTC. The chain has TRBV29-1 and TRBJ2-5, with D perhaps matching TRBD1 or TRBD2 (6 bases each). The germline V gene has CDR1 SQVTM and CDR2 ANQGSEA. Trimming left V 7 bases short and J 2 bases short, with 14 bases between. This CDR3 spans 13 amino acids.

The sample holds a few counts of this clone. Other DNA sequences in the sample encode the same CDR3. V and J are TRBV29-1 and TRBJ2-5, with D hard to call. The CDR3 spans 11 residues. Germline assignment: CDR1 SQVTM and CDR2 ANQGSEA. CDR3 DNA sequence: TGCAGTGCCGGGCCCCAAGAGACCCAGTACTTC. Protein sequence: CSAGPQETQYF.

This clone has more than one count but fewer than ten. The rearrangement joins TRBV9 to TRBJ2-7; tentative D call: TRBD1 (5 bases). Germline V gene lookup returns CDR1 SGDLS and CDR2 YYNGEE. This CDR3 has 13 amino acids. Deletions cut 0 bases from V and 5 bases from J, with 9 bases between. CDR3 sequence: CASSVAGSHEQYF. CDR3 bases: TGTGCCAGCAGCGTAGCAGGGTCCCACGAGCAGTACTTC.

This clone was observed a handful of times. The V and J genes are TRBV27 and TRBJ2-4; D call uncertain. The V end was cut by 7 bases, the J end by 9 bases, with 19 bases between. CDR3 size: 14 residues. Germline CDR1 and CDR2: MNHEY and SMNVEV (reference sequence). The CDR3 nucleotides are TGTGCCAGCAAAGCGCTAGGCAGTTCCGGCATTCAGTACTTC. Its protein is CASKALGSSGIQYF.

V and J are TRBV18 and TRBJ2-2; no clear D gene. CDR3 length: 13 residues. Trimming removed 3 bases from V and 7 bases from J, with 9 bases in between. Germline CDR1 and CDR2: KGHSH and LQKENI. The CDR3 here is CASSPRFGGELFF. The DNA for the CDR3 is TGTGCCAGCTCACCTCGGTTTGGCGGGGAGCTGTTTTTT.

The V and J genes are TRBV28 and TRBJ2-7, with a possible D match to TRBD2 (5 bases). The CDR3 covers 14 residues. Between the trimmed V and J ends, which lost 8 bases and 8 bases, there was a span of 22 bases. The germline V gene has CDR1 MDHEN and CDR2 SYDVKM. The CDR3 region has the DNA TGTGCCAGCTTCACCCCGAGCCGGGGAGAAAAGCAGTACTTC. This codes for CASFTPSRGEKQYF.

The chain couples TRBV7-3 to TRBJ2-6, with unresolved D. The CDR3 is 15 residues long. Trimming stripped 5 bases from V and 0 bases from J, with 8 bases between. Germline assignment: CDR1 SGHTA and CDR2 FQGTGA. The CDR3 DNA reads as TGTGCCAGCAGCCCTCAGAGCTCTGGGGCCAACGTCCTGACTTTC. This sequence encodes CASSPQSSGANVLTF.

This chain links TRBV6-5 with TRBJ2-7; D could derive from TRBD1 or TRBD2 (6 bases each). V gave up 5 bases and J gave up 3 bases, with 14 bases separating them. Germline CDR1 is MNHEY and CDR2 is SVGAGI. The CDR3 loop spans 14 amino acids. CDR3 sequence (DNA): TGTGCCAGCAGTAGGGGGGTAGGGTACTACGAGCAGTACTTC. Protein: CASSRGVGYYEQYF.

This clone was recorded only once. The chain joins TRBV29-1 to TRBJ2-4, with D unresolved. V lost 5 bases to trimming and J lost 4 bases, with 12 bases between them. Germline assignment: CDR1 SQVTM and CDR2 ANQGSEA. This CDR3 spans 13 amino acids. In DNA form, the CDR3 reads TGCAGCGTTCGTGTGGACCGAAAAAACATTCAGTACTTC. It is translated as CSVRVDRKNIQYF.

The chain has TRBV29-1 and TRBJ2-2; D is possibly TRBD1 (6 bases). V lost 5 bases, J lost 1 base, and 11 bases lay in between. The CDR3 sequence is 14 residues long. In germline, CDR1 is SQVTM, CDR2 ANQGSEA. The CDR3, as DNA: TGCAGCGTTTTTGAGGGGGTGAACACCGGGGAGCTGTTTTTT. This codes for CSVFEGVNTGELFF.

CDR3 DNA: TGTGCCAGCAGCCCTGGGACGGCTAACACTGAAGCTTTCTTT. Its translation is CASSPGTANTEAFF. This chain links TRBV7-2 with TRBJ1-1, with D possibly TRBD1 on 5 matching bases. Looked up from germline, CDR1 is SGHTA and CDR2 is FQGNSA. V dropped 5 bases and J dropped 2 bases, with 12 bases sitting between them. The CDR3 is made up of 14 amino acids.

The sample holds a few counts of this clone. The chain uses TRBV5-5 and TRBJ1-6; 9 nucleotides align to TRBD1. Germline CDR1 and CDR2: SGHKS and YYEKEE (reference sequence). Trimming at V came to 3 bases and at J to 11 bases, leaving 3 bases not matched to a gene. The CDR3 extends over 13 amino acids. As DNA, the CDR3 is TGTGCCAGCAGCTACAGGACAGGGGCACCCCTCCACTTT. Encoded protein: CASSYRTGAPLHF.

V usage is TRBV7-2 and J usage is TRBJ2-7, with 8 bases aligning to TRBD1. From germline, CDR1 is SGHTA and CDR2 FQGNSA. V lost 5 bases and J lost 2; bases outside the gene matches: 8. CDR3 length: 15 amino acids. Here the CDR3 DNA reads TGTGCCAGCAGCCAACGGACAGGGCAGACCTACGAGCAGTACTTC. Its protein is CASSQRTGQTYEQYF.

The chain is built from TRBV7-9 and TRBJ2-5, with D possibly matching TRBD2 (5 bases). CDR3 length: 18 amino acids. Germline values: CDR1 SEHNR, CDR2 FQNEAQ (reference sequence). V lost 1 base to trimming and J lost 4 bases, with 22 bases between them. The CDR3 protein is CASSLESSGPHGGETQYF. The CDR3 DNA sequence: TGTGCCAGCAGCTTAGAATCGTCGGGTCCCCACGGAGGAGAGACCCAGTACTTC. The variable domain in full, with the rest retrieved from reference TRBV7-9 and TRBJ2-5, is DTGVSQNPRHKITKRGQNVTFRCDPISEHNRLYWYRQTLGQGPEFLTYFQNEAQLEKSRLLSDRFSAERPKGSFSTLEIQRTEQGDSAMYLCASSLESSGPHGGETQYFGPGTRLLVL.

This clone was observed a single time. The V and J genes are TRBV18 and TRBJ2-7; 16 nucleotides line up with TRBD2. Germline trimming cut 3 bases from V and 2 bases from J; bases unmatched to any gene: 1. The CDR3 extends over 16 amino acids. Germline values: CDR1 KGHSH, CDR2 LQKENI. In DNA form, the CDR3 reads TGTGCCAGCTCACCGGGACTAGCGGGAGGGCCCTACGAGCAGTACTTC. Translation: CASSPGLAGGPYEQYF.

V gene TRBV5-4 combines with J gene TRBJ2-1; 9 bases map to TRBD2. J gave up 3 bases and V 4 bases, and 5 bases lay outside the gene matches. CDR1 and CDR2 (germline): SGHNT, YYREEE (reference sequence). CDR3 length equals 15 residues. The CDR3 here is CASSVPSGDYNEQFF. CDR3 sequence (DNA): TGTGCCAGCAGCGTGCCTAGCGGGGACTACAATGAGCAGTTCTTC. The entire variable domain, with the rest obtained from reference TRBV5-4 and TRBJ2-1, is as follows: ETGVTQSPTHLIKTRGQQVTLRCSSQSGHNTVSWYQQALGQGPQFIFQYYREEENGRGNFPPRFSGLQFPNYSSELNVNALELDDSALYLCASSVPSGDYNEQFFGPGTRLTVL.